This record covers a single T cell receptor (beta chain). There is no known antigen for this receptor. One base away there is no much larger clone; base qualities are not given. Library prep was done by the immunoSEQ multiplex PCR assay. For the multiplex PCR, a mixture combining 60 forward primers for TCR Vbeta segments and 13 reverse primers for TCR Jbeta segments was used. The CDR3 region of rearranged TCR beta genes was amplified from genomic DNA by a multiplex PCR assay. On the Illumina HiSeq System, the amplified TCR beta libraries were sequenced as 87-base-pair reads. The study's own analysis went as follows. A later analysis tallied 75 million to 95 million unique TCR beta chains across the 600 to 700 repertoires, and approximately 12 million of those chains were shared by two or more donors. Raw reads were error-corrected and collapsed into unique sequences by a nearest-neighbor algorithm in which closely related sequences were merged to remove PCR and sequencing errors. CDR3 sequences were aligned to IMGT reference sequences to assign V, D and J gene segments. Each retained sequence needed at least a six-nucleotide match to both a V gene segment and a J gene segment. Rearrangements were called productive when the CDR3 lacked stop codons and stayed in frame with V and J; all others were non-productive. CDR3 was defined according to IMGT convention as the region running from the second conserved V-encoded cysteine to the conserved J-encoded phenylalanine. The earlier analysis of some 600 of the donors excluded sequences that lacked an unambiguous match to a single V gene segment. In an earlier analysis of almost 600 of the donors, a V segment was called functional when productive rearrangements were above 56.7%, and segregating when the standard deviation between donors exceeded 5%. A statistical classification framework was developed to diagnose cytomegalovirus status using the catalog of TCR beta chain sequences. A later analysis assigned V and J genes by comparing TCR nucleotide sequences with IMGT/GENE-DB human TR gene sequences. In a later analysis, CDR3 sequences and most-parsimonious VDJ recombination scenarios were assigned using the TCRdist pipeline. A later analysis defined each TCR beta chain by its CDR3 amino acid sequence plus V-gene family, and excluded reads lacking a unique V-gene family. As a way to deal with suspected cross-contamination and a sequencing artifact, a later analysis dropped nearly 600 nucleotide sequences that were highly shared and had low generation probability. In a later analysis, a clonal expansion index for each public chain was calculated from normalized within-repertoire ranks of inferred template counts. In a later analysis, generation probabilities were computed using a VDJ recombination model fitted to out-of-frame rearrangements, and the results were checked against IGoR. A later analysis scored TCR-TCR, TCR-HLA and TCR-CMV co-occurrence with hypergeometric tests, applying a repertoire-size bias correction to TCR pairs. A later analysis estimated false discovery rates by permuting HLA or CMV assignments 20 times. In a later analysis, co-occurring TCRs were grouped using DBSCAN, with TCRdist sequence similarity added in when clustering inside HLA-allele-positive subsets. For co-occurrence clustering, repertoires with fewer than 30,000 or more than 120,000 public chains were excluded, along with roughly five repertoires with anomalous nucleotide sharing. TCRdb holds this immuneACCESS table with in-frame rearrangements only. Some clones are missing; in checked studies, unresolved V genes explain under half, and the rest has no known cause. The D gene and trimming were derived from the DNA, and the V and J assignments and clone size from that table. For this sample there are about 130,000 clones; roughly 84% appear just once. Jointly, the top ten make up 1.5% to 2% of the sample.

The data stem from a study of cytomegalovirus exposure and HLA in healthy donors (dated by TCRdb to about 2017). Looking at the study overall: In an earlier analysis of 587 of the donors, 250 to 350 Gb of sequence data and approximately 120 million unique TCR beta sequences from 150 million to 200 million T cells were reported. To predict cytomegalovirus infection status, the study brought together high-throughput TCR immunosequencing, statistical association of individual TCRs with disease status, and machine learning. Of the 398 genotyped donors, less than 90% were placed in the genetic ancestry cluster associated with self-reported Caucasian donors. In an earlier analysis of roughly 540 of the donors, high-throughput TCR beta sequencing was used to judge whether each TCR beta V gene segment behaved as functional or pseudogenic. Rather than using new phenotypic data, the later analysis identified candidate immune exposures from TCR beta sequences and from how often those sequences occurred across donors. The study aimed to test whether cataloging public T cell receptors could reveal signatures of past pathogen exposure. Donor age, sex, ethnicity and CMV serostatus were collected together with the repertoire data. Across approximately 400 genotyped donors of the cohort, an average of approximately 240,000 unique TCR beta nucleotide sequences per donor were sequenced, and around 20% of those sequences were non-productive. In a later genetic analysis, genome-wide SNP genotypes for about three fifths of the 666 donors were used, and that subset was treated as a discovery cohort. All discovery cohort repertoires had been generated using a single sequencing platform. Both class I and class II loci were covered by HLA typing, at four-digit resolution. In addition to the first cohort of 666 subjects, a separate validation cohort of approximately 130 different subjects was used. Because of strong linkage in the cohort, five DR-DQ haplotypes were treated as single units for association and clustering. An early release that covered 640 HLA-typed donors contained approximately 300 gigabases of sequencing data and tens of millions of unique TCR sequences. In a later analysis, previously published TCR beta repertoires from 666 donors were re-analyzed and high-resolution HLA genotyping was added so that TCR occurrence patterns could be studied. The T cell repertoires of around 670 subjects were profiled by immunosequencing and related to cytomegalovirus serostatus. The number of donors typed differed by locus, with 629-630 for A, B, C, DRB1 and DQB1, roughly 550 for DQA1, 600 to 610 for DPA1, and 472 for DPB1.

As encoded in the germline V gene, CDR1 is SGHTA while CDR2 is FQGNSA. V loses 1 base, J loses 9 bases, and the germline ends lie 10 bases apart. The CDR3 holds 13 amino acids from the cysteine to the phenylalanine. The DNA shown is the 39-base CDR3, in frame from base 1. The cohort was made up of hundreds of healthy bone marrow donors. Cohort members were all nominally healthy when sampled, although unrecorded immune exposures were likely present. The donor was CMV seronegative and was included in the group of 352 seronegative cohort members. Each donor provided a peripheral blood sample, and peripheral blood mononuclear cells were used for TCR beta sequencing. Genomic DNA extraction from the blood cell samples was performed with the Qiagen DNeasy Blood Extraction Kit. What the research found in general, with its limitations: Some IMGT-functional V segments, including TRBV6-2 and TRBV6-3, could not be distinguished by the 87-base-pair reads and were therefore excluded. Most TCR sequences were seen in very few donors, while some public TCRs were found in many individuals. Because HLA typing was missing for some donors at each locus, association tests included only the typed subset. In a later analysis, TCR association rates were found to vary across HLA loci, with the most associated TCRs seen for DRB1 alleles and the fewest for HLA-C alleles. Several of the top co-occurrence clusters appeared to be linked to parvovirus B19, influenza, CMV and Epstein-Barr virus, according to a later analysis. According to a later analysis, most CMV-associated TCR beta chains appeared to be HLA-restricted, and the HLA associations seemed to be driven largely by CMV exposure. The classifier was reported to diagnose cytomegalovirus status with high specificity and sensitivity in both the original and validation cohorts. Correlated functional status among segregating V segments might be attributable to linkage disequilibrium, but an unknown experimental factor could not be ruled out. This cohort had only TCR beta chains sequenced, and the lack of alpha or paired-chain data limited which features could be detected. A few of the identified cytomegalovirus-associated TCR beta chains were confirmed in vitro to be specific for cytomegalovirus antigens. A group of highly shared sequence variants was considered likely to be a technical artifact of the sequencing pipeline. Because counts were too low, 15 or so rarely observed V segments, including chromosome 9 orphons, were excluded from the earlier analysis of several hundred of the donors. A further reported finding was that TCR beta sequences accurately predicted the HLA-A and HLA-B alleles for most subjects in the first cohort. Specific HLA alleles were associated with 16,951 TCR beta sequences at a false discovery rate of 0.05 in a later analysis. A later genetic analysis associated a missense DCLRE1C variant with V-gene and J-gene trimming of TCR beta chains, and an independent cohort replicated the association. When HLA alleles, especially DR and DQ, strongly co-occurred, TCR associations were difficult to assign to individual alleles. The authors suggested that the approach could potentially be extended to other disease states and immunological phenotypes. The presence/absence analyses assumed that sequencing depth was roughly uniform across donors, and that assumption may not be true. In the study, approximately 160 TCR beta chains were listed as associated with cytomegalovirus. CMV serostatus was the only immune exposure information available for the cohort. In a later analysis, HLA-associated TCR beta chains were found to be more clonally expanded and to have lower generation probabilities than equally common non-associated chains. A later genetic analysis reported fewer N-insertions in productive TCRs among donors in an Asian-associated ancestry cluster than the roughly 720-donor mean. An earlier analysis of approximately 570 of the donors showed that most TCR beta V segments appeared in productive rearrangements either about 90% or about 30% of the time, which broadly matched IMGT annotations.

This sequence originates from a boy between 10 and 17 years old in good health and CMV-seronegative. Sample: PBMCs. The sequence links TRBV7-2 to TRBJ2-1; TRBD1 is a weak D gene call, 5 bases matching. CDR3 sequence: CASSLDRMGEQFF. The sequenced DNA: TGTGCCAGCAGCTTAGACAGGATGGGTGAGCAGTTCTTC.